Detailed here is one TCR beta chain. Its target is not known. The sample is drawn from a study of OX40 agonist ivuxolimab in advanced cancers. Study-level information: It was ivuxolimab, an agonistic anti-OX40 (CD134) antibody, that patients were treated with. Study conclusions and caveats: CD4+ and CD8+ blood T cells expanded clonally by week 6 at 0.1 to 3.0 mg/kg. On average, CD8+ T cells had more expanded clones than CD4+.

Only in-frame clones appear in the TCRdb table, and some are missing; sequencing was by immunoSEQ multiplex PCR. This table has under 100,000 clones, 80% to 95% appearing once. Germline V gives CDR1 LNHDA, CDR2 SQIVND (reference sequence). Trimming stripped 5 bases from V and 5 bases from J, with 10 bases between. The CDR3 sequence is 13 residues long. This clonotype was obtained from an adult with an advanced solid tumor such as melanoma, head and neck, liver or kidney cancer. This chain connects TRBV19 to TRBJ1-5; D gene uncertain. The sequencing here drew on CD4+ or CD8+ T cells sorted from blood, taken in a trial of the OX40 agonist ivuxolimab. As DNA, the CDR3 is TGTGCCAGTAGTGAGACCGCGGATCAGCCCCAGCATTTT. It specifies CASSETADQPQHF.